The 10 T cell receptor beta chains below all came from one sample that was sequenced in a study of CD8 T cells in ankylosing spondylitis. Study outcomes and limitations: About 8 highly homologous variants made up a TCR beta motif, and this motif appeared characteristic of ankylosing spondylitis blood.

TCRdb redid the calling of the 5' RACE reads with MiXCR, one entry per CDR3 protein. The sample records roughly 700,000 distinct CDR3 sequences, roughly 19% being singletons. The antigens these receptors bind are not known. The sample was blood, either unsorted or a sorted T cell fraction (not recorded which). These receptors were obtained from a male donor with ankylosing spondylitis.

This clonotype turned up a few times. The chain uses TRBV11-2 and TRBJ1-1; TRBD1 might be the D (6 bases). The CDR3 spans 11 residues. The germline V gene encodes CDR1 SGHAT and CDR2 FQNNGV. Deletions cut 2 bases from V and 10 bases from J, with 8 bases between. The CDR3 here is CASSLLGGAFF. In DNA form, the CDR3 reads TGTGCCAGCAGCTTATTAGGGGGAGCTTTCTTT.

This clonotype has a handful of counts. This rearrangement joins TRBV5-1 to TRBJ2-7; perhaps TRBD2 as D (5 bases). Looked up from germline, CDR1 is SGHRS and CDR2 is YFSETQ. The ends were cut back, 3 bases at V and 6 bases at J, with 10 bases in the middle. This CDR3 comprises 12 residues. The CDR3 spells CASSWTGSEQYF. The CDR3 DNA follows: TGCGCCAGCAGCTGGACGGGGAGCGAGCAGTACTTC.

This chain connects TRBV11-2 to TRBJ2-7; 13 nucleotides line up with TRBD2. Germline lookup yields CDR1 SGHAT and CDR2 FQNNGV. The CDR3 has 16 residues. V dropped 1 base and J dropped 6; count of bases not matched to a gene: 6. The CDR3 nucleotides read TGTGCCAGCAGCTTAGGGGGAGGACTAGCGGGAGCCGAGCAGTACTTC. It translates to CASSLGGGLAGAEQYF.

V is TRBV7-9 and J is TRBJ1-1; 8 bases are shared with TRBD1. The CDR3 spans 16 residues. Trimming cost V 2 bases and J 3 bases; bases outside gene matches: 8. In germline, CDR1 is SEHNR, CDR2 FQNEAQ (reference sequence). The CDR3 DNA sequence: TGTGCCAGCAGCTTACCCCCAGGGGGCTGGGACACTGAAGCTTTCTTT. This gives the protein CASSLPPGGWDTEAFF.

The rearrangement joins TRBV20-1 to TRBJ2-3; the D gene is possibly TRBD2 (7 bases). CDR1 DFQATT and CDR2 SNEGSKA come from the germline V gene (reference sequence). The CDR3 covers 15 residues. The V end lost 1 base, the J end lost 2 bases, and 13 bases lay between the germline ends. The DNA of the CDR3 is TGCAGTGCTAGAGGGGGGGGGCCGTTCACAGATACGCAGTATTTT. The encoded protein is CSARGGGPFTDTQYF.

This clonotype has just a few counts. V and J are TRBV3-1 and TRBJ2-2; D unclear. This CDR3 has 15 amino acids. The V end lost 4 bases, the J end lost 1 base, and 10 bases lay between the germline ends. CDR1 and CDR2 from the germline V gene are LGHDT and YNNKEL (reference sequence). The CDR3, as DNA: TGTGCCAGCAGCCTCGGACGGCTGAACACCGGGGAGCTGTTTTTT. Translated: CASSLGRLNTGELFF.

This clonotype showed up just once. The J gene is TRBJ2-5, the V gene TRBV25-1; TRBD2 is a possible D gene (5 bases). The CDR3 covers 11 residues. Trimming pared 6 bases from V and 10 bases from J, leaving 12 bases between. Germline V gene data show CDR1 as MGHDK and CDR2 as SYGVNS. CDR3 protein: CASRFVRDQYF. CDR3 nucleotides: TGTGCCAGCAGGTTTGTCCGGGACCAGTACTTC.

V usage is TRBV5-1 and J usage is TRBJ2-2; 8 bases line up with TRBD1. J lost 5 bases, V lost 1 base, and 10 bases had no gene match. CDR1 is SGHRS, CDR2 YFSETQ, per germline. The CDR3 is made up of 17 amino acids. The CDR3 sequence: CASSLWFRGRGTGELFF. The CDR3 nucleotides read TGCGCCAGCAGCTTGTGGTTCAGGGGGCGAGGAACCGGGGAGCTGTTTTTT.

This clonotype occurred many times. The chain couples TRBV20-1 to TRBJ2-1; D not certain. This CDR3 has 10 amino acids. The germline gives CDR1 DFQATT, CDR2 SNEGSKA (reference sequence). V was shortened by 5 bases and J by 8 bases, with 7 bases between the two germline ends. CDR3 DNA: TGCAGTGCTTGGTGGTATGAGCAGTTCTTC. Amino acids: CSAWWYEQFF.

This clonotype was seen a few times. The chain uses TRBV19 and TRBJ2-3; D perhaps matches TRBD1 (5 bases). V gave up 5 bases and J gave up 4 bases, with 10 bases separating them. This CDR3 contains 13 residues. Germline V gene lookup returns CDR1 LNHDA and CDR2 SQIVND (reference sequence). The CDR3 nucleotides read TGTGCCAGTAGTCAGGGCCCCCCAGATACGCAGTATTTT. It specifies CASSQGPPDTQYF.